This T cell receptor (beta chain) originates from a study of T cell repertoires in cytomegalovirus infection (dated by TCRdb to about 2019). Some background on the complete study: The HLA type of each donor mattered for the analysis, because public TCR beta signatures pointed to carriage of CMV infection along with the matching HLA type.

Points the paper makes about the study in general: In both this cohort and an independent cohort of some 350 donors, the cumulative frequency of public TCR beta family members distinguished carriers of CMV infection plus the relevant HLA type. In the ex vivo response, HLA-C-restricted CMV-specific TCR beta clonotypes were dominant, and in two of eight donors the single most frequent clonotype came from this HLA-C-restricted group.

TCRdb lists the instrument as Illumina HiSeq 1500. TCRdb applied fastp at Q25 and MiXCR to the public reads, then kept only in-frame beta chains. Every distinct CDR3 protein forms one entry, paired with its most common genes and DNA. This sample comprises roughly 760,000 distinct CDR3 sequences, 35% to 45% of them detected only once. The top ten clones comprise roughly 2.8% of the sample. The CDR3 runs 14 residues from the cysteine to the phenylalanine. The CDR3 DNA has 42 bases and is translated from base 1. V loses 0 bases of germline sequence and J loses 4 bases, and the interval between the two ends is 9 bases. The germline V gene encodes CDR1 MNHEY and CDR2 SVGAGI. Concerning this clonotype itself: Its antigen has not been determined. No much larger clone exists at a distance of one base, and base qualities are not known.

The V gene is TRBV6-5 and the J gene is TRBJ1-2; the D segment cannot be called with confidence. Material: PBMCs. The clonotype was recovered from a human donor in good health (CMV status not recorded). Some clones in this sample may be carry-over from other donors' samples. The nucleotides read TGTGCCAGCAGTTACTCGACCAGTTCCTATGGCTACACCTTC. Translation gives CASSYSTSSYGYTF.